The 8 T cell receptor beta chains listed next were all sequenced from one sample in a study of T cell responses to AZD1222 COVID-19 vaccine. Produced via immunoSEQ multiplex PCR; TCRdb's table is partial and in-frame only. The data contain some 140,000 clones, approximately 90% of them singletons. The sample in question was peripheral blood, obtained on day 0 of AZD1222 vaccination. These receptors all come from an adult in good health.

The chain combines TRBV10-3 with TRBJ2-1; TRBD2 is a possible D gene (5 bases). CDR1 is ENHRY and CDR2 is SYGVKD in the germline V gene. V gave up 10 bases and J gave up 0 bases, with 7 bases separating them. The CDR3 loop spans 12 amino acids. For the CDR3, the DNA is TGTGCCACCGGGAACTCCTACAATGAGCAGTTCTTC. It yields the protein CATGNSYNEQFF.

This chain links TRBV2 with TRBJ2-1; 12 nucleotides match TRBD2. From germline, CDR1 is SNHLY and CDR2 FYNNEI. Trimming removed 6 bases from V and 10 bases from J; junction bases left unmatched: 10. The CDR3 extends over 15 amino acids. The CDR3 protein is CASSAASGGASEQFF. CDR3 sequence (DNA): TGTGCCAGCAGCGCCGCTAGCGGGGGGGCTTCAGAGCAGTTCTTC.

V gene TRBV6-4 combines with J gene TRBJ1-1, with TRBD1 as a possible D gene (6 bases). CDR1 is MRHNA and CDR2 is SNTAGT in the germline V gene. This CDR3 spans 15 amino acids. V lost 4 bases, J lost 7 bases, and 19 bases lay in between. Here the CDR3 reads CASSGNHGGASEAFF. The CDR3 DNA is TGTGCCAGCAGTGGGAACCATGGGGGCGCGAGTGAAGCTTTCTTT.

The chain has TRBV4-1 and TRBJ2-1; no firm D call. The CDR3 runs to 15 residues. V lost 4 bases and J lost 3, with 13 bases in between. Germline CDR1 is MGHRA and CDR2 is YSYEKL. Here the CDR3 reads CASSPRLMGYNEQFF. The CDR3 region has the DNA TGCGCCAGCAGCCCCCGCTTAATGGGCTACAATGAGCAGTTCTTC.

The chain recombines TRBV9 with TRBJ1-3; no clear D gene. The V end lost 2 bases, the J end lost 7 bases, and 7 bases lay between the germline ends. The CDR3 loop spans 12 amino acids. Germline CDR1 SGDLS, CDR2 YYNGEE. The CDR3 here is CASSVEGNTIYF. The CDR3 DNA reads TGTGCCAGCAGCGTTGAGGGTAACACCATATATTTT.

This clone appeared a few times. J is TRBJ1-3 and V is TRBV5-1; D gene ambiguous. V shed 0 bases and J shed 1 base, with 14 bases lying between them. The CDR3 runs 17 residues. CDR1 and CDR2 from the germline V gene are SGHRS and YFSETQ. CDR3 coding DNA: TGCGCCAGCAGCTTGGATGCGGGGTGGGCTTCTGGAAACACCATATATTTT. Translation gives CASSLDAGWASGNTIYF.

CDR3 sequence (DNA): TGCGCCAGCAGCCCGGCCGCTAGCGGGGGGGTAGGGGCCAAAAACATTCAGTACTTC. It codes for CASSPAASGGVGAKNIQYF. The chain employs TRBV4-3 and TRBJ2-4; TRBD2 matches at 12 bases. V dropped 4 bases and J dropped 1; count of bases not matched to a gene: 11. The germline CDR1 and CDR2 sequences are LGHNA and YSLEER. The CDR3 loop spans 19 amino acids.

This clone was seen more than once but under ten times. V and J are TRBV5-1 and TRBJ1-2; no firm D call. CDR1 and CDR2 from the germline V gene are SGHRS and YFSETQ. The V and J ends lost 0 bases and 2 bases respectively, with 2 bases between them. The CDR3 has 12 amino acids. This chain's CDR3 is CASSLENYGYTF. The CDR3 DNA follows: TGCGCCAGCAGCTTGGAAAACTATGGCTACACCTTC. Looking up the rest from reference TRBV5-1 and TRBJ1-2 gives the full variable domain: KAGVTQTPRYLIKTRGQQVTLSCSPISGHRSVSWYQQTPGQGLQFLFEYFSETQRNKGNFPGRFSGRQFSNSRSEMNVSTLELGDSALYLCASSLENYGYTFGSGTRLTVV.